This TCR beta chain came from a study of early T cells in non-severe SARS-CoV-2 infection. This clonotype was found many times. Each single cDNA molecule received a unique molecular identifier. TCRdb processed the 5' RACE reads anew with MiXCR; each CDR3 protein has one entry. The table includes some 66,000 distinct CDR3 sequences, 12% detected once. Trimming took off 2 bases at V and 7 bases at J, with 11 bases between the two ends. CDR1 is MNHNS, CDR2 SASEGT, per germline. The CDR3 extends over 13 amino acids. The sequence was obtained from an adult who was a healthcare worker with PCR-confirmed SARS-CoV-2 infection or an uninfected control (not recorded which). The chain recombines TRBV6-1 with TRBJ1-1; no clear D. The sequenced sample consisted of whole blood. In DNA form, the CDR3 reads TGTGCCAGCAGTGAACGGCCGACGGATGAAGCTTTCTTT. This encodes CASSERPTDEAFF.